Described below is a single T cell receptor beta chain sequence and its context. Its antigen is unidentified. Library preparation for TCR beta used quantitative 5'-RACE with molecular barcodes. TCRdb reprocessed the 5' RACE reads with MiXCR, giving one entry per CDR3 protein. The sample has some 180,000 distinct CDR3 sequences, 18% seen once. The source of the sample is a study of CD8 T cells in ankylosing spondylitis. Notes on the study in general: One TCR beta motif, made up of fewer than 10 highly homologous variants, appeared characteristic of ankylosing spondylitis blood. As reported, disease-linked clones showed significant enrichment in matched ankylosing spondylitis synovial fluid.

This clonotype originated in a male donor aged 5 to 29 with ankylosing spondylitis or in good health (not recorded which). Sequencing was performed on blood, either unsorted or a sorted T cell fraction (not recorded which).

The CDR3 nucleotides read TGTGCCTGGAGTTTACTCGGACCCTACAATGAGCAGTTCTTC. Its protein is CAWSLLGPYNEQFF. The chain recombines TRBV30 with TRBJ2-1, with D unclear. Deletions cut 2 bases from V and 2 bases from J, with 10 bases between. Germline values: CDR1 GTSNPN, CDR2 SVGIG (reference sequence). CDR3 length: 14 residues.